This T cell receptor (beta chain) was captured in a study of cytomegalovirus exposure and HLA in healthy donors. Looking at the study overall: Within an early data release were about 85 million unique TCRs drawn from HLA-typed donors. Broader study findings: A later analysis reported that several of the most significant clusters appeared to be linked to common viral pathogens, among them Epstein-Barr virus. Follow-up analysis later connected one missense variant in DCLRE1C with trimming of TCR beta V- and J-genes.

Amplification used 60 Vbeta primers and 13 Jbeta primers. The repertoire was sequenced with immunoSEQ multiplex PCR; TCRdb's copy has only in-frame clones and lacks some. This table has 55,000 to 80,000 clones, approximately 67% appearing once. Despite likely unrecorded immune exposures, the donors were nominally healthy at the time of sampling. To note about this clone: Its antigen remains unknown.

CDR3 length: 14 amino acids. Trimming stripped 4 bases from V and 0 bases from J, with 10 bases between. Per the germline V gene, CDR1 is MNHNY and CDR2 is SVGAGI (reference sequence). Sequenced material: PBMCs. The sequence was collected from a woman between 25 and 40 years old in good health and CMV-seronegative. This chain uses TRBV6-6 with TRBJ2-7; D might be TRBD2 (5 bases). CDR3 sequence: CASSFDGISYEQYF. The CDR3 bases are TGTGCCAGCAGTTTCGACGGGATCTCCTACGAGCAGTACTTC.